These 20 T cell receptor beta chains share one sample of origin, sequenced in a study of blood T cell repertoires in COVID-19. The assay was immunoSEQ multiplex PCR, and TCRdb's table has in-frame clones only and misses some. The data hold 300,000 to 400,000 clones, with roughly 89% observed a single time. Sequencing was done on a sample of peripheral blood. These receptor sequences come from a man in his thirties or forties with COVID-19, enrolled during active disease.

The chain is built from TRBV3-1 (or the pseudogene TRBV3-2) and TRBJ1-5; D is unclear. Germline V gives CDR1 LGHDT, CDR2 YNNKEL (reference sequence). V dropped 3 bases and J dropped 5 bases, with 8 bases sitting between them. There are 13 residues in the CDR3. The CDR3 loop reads CASSQRVDQPQHF. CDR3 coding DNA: TGTGCCAGCAGCCAGAGGGTGGATCAGCCCCAGCATTTT.

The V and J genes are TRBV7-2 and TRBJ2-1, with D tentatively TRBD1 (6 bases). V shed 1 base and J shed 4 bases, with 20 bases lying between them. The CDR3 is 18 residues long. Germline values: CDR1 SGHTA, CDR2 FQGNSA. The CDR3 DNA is TGTGCCAGCAGCTTAGGAACCTTGGCTCAAGGGGGTTACAATGAGCAGTTCTTC. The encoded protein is CASSLGTLAQGGYNEQFF.

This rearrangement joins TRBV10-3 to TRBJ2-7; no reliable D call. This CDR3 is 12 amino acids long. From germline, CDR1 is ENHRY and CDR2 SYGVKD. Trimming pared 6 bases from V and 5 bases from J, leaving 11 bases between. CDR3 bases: TGTGCCATCAGAAGCGTTTTGAACGAGCAGTACTTC. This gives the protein CAIRSVLNEQYF.

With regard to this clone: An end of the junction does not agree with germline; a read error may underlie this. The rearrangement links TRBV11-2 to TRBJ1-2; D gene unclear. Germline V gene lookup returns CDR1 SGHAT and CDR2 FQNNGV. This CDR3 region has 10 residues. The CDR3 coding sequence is TGTGCCAGCAGCTTAGCCTCCCTAATCTTC. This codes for CASSLASLIF.

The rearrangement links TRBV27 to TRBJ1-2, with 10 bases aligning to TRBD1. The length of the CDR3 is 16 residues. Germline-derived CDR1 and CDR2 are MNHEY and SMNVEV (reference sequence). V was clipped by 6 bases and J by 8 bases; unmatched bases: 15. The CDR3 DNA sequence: TGTGCCAGCAGAGCCCACCAGAGACAGGGGGCCAAGGGCTACACCTTC. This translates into CASRAHQRQGAKGYTF.

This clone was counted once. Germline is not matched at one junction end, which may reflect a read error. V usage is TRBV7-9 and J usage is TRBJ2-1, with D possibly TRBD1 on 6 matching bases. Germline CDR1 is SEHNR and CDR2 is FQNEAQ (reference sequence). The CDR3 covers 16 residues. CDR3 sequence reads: CVSSLLGQGYGNEQFF. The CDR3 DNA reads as TGTGTCAGCAGCTTATTGGGGCAGGGGTACGGCAATGAGCAGTTCTTC.

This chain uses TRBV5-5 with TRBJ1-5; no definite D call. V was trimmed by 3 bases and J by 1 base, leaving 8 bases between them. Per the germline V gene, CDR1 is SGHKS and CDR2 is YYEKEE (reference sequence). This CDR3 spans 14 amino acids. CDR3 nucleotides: TGTGCCAGCAGCTCCCGGGAAAGCAATCAGCCCCAGCATTTT. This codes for CASSSRESNQPQHF.

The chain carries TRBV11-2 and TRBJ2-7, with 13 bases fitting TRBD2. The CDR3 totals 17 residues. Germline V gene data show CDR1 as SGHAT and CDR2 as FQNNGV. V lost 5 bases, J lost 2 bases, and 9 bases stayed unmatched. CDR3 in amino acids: CASSPGWGTSGTYEQYF. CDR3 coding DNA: TGTGCCAGCAGCCCCGGTTGGGGGACTAGCGGGACCTACGAGCAGTACTTC.

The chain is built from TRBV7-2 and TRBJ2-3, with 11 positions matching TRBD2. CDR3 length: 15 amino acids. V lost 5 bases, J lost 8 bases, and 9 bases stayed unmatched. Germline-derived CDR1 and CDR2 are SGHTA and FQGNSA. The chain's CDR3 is CASSPGTSGTLTQYF. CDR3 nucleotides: TGTGCCAGCAGCCCCGGGACTAGCGGTACACTTACGCAGTATTTT.

CDR3 protein: CASSSTGSSYEQYF. The CDR3 DNA reads TGTGCCAGCAGTTCAACAGGGAGCTCCTACGAGCAGTACTTC. V gene TRBV28 combines with J gene TRBJ2-7; perhaps TRBD1 as D (6 bases). Germline values: CDR1 MDHEN, CDR2 SYDVKM. CDR3 length: 14 residues. V was pared by 4 bases and J by 0 bases, with 10 bases between.

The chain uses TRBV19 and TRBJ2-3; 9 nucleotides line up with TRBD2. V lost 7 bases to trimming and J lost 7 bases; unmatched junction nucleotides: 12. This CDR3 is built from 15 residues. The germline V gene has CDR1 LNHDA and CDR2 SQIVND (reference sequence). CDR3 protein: CASKLGSGGRNTQYF. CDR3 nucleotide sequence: TGTGCCAGTAAGCTTGGCAGCGGGGGGAGGAATACGCAGTATTTT.

CDR3 DNA sequence: TGTGCCAGCAGTACCAGGACAGGGAGGGATCAGCCCCAGCATTTT. Translating gives CASSTRTGRDQPQHF. V gene TRBV2 combines with J gene TRBJ1-5, with TRBD1 matching over 8 bases. The CDR3 length is 15 residues. Germline lookup yields CDR1 SNHLY and CDR2 FYNNEI. V was clipped by 5 bases and J by 5 bases; unmatched bases: 8.

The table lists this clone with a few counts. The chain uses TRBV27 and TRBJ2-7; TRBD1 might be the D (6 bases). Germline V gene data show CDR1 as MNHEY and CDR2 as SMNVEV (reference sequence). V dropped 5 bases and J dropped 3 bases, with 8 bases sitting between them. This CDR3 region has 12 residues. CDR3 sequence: CASSEQGYEQYF. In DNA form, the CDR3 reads TGTGCCAGCAGTGAACAGGGCTACGAGCAGTACTTC.

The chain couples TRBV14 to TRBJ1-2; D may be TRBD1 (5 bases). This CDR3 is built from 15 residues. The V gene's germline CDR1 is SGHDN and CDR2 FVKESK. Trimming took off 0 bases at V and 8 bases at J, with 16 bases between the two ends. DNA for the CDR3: TGTGCCAGCAGCCAAGAGGGGGAGGGGCTGCCAGGCTACACCTTC. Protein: CASSQEGEGLPGYTF.

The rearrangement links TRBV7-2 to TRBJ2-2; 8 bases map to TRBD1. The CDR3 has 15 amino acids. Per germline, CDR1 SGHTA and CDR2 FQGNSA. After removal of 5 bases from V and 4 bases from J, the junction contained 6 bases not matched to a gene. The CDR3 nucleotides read TGTGCCAGCAGCCGGACAGGGTCGGGCACCGGGGAGCTGTTTTTT. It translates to CASSRTGSGTGELFF.

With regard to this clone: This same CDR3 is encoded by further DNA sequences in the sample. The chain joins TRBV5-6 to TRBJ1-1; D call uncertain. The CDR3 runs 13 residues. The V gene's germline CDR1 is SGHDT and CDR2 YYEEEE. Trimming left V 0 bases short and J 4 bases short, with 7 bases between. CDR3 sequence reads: CASSLVRGTEAFF. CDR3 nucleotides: TGTGCCAGCAGCTTGGTGCGGGGCACTGAAGCTTTCTTT.

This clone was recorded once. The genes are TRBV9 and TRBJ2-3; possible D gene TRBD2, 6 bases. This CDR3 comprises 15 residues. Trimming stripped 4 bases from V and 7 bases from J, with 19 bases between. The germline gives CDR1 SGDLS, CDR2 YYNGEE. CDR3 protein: CASSSGVGHWYTQYF. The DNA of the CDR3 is TGTGCCAGCAGCTCGGGGGTGGGCCATTGGTATACGCAGTATTTT.

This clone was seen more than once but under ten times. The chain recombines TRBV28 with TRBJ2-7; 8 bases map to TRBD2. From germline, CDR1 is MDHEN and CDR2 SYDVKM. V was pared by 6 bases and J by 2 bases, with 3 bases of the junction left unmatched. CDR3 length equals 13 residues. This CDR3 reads CASSPGGTYEQYF. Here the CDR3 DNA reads TGTGCCAGCAGCCCGGGGGGGACCTACGAGCAGTACTTC.

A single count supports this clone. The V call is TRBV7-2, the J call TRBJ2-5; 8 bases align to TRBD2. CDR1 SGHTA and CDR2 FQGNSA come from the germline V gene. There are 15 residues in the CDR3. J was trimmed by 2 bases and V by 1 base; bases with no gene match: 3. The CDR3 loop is CASSLVSGGQETQYF. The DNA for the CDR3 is TGTGCCAGCAGCTTAGTTTCGGGAGGGCAAGAGACCCAGTACTTC.

The CDR3 coding sequence is TGTGCCAGCAGTTTACCCGGGACTAGCGGAGATACGCAGTATTTT. Translation: CASSLPGTSGDTQYF. The rearrangement links TRBV27 to TRBJ2-3; 11 nucleotides match TRBD2. The CDR3 spans 15 residues. V lost 2 bases, J lost 5 bases, and 3 bases stayed unmatched. The germline V gene encodes CDR1 MNHEY and CDR2 SMNVEV (reference sequence).